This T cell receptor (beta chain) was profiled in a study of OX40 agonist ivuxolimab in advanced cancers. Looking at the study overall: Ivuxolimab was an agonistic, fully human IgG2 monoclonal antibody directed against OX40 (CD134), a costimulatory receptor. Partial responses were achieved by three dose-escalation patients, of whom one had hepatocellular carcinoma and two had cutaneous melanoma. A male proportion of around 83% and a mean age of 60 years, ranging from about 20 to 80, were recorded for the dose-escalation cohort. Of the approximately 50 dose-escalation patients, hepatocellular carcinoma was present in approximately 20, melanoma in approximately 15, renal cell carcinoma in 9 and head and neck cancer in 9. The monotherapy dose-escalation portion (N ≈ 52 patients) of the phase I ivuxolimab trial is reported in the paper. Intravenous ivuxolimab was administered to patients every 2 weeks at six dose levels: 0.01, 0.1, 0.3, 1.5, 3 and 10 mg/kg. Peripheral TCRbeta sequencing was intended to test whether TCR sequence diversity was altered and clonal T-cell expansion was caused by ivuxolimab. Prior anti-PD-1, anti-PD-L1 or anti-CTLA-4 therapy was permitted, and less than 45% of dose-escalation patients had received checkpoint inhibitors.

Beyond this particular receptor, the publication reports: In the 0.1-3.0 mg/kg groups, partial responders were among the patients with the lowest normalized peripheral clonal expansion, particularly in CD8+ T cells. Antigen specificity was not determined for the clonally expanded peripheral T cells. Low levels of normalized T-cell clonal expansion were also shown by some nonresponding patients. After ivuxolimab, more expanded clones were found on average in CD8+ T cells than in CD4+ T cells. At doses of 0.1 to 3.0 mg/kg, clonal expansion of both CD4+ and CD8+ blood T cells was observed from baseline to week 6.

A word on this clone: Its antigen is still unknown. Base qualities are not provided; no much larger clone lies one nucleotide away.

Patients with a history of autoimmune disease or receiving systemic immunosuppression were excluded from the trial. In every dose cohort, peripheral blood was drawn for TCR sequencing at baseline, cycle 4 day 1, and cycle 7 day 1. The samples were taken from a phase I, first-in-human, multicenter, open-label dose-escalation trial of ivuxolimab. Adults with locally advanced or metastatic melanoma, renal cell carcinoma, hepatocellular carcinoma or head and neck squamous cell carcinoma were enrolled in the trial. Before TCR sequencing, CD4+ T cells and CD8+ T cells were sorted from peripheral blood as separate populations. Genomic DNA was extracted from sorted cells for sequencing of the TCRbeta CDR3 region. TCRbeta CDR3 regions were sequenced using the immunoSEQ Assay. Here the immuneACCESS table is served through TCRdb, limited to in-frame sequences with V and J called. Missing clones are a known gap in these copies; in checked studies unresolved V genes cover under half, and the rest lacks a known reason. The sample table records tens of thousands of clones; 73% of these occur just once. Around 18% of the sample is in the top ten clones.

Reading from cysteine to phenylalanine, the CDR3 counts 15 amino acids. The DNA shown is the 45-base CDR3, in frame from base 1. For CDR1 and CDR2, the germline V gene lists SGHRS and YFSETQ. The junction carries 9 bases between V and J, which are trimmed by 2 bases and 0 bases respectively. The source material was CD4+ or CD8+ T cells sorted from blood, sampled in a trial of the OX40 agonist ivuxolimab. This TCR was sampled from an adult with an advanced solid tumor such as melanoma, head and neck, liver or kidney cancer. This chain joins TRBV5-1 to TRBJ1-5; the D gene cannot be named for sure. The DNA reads TGCGCCAGCAGCTTAGAAGGGTTTAGCAATCAGCCCCAGCATTTT. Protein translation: CASSLEGFSNQPQHF.